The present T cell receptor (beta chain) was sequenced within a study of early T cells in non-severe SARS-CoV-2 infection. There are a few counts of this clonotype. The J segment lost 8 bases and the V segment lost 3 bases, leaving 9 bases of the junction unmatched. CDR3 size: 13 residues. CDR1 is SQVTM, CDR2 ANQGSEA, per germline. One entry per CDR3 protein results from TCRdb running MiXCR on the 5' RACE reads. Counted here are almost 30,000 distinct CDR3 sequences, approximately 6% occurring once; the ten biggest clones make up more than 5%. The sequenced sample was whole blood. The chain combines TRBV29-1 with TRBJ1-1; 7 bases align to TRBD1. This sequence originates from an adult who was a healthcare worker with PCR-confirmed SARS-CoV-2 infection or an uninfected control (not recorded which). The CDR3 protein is CSVDSGGGREAFF. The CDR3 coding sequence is TGCAGCGTTGATTCCGGAGGGGGCAGGGAAGCTTTCTTT. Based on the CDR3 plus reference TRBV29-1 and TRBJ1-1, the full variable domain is SAVISQKPSRDICQRGTSLTIQCQVDSQVTMMFWYRQQPGQSLTLIATANQGSEATYESGFVIDKFPISRPNLTFSTLTVSNMSPEDSSIYLCSVDSGGGREAFFGQGTRLTVV.